This T cell receptor beta chain derives from a study of OX40 agonist ivuxolimab in advanced cancers. The CDR3 covers 13 residues. V dropped 5 bases and J dropped 7; count of bases not matched to a gene: 5. Germline V CDR1 and CDR2: SGHTA, FQGNSA. Clones were sequenced by immunoSEQ multiplex PCR, and TCRdb holds only the in-frame ones, with some missing. The table lists roughly 86,000 clones, approximately 90% of them singletons. The TCR originated in an adult with an advanced solid tumor such as melanoma, head and neck, liver or kidney cancer. The material sequenced was CD4+ or CD8+ T cells sorted from blood, taken in a trial of the OX40 agonist ivuxolimab. The chain is built from TRBV7-2 and TRBJ1-2; 9 bases are a match to TRBD1. As DNA, the CDR3 is TGTGCCAGCAGCAAAACAGGGGGCGGTGGCTACACCTTC. Protein product: CASSKTGGGGYTF.